These 25 T cell receptor beta chains were all obtained from the same sample, sequenced in a study of cytomegalovirus exposure and HLA in healthy donors. PCR was performed using 60 Vbeta and 13 Jbeta primers. Sequencing used immunoSEQ multiplex PCR; TCRdb keeps in-frame clones, though not all of them. The sample consists of 100,000 to 150,000 clones, over 75% of them appearing once. The sample consisted of PBMCs. These TCRs come from a man under 40 in good health and CMV-seronegative.

The chain recombines TRBV7-6 with TRBJ2-7; TRBD2 might be the D (6 bases). V gave up 5 bases and J gave up 3 bases, with 17 bases separating them. This CDR3 region has 15 residues. Germline V CDR1 and CDR2: SGHVS, FNYEAQ. The CDR3 DNA is TGTGCCAGCAGCCCGCCGGGGAGCGGGCACTACGAGCAGTACTTC. It translates to CASSPPGSGHYEQYF.

The sample holds a few counts of this clone. The V call is TRBV28, the J call TRBJ2-3; D perhaps matches TRBD2 (5 bases). V was clipped by 3 bases and J by 1 base, with 20 bases between them. CDR3 size: 18 residues. Germline V CDR1 and CDR2: MDHEN, SYDVKM. The CDR3 bases are TGTGCCAGCAGTTTGAGCGCCGGGCACAGCGGCGGCACAGATACGCAGTATTTT. As protein: CASSLSAGHSGGTDTQYF.

The V gene is TRBV19, the J gene TRBJ2-2; a possible D gene is TRBD1 (6 bases). Per germline, CDR1 LNHDA and CDR2 SQIVND (reference sequence). The V end lost 8 bases, the J end lost 5 bases, and 15 bases lay between the germline ends. The CDR3 has 14 amino acids. The CDR3 DNA reads TGTGCCAGTGCAGCCAGGGGTGGTACCGGGGAGCTGTTTTTT. The encoded protein is CASAARGGTGELFF.

The CDR3 here is CASSASGTGTGELFF. CDR3 coding DNA: TGTGCCAGCAGCGCCTCCGGGACAGGGACCGGGGAGCTGTTTTTT. This sequence joins TRBV9 and TRBJ2-2; 9 bases are shared with TRBD1. Trimming cost V 3 bases and J 5 bases; bases outside gene matches: 5. The CDR3 has 15 amino acids. CDR1 and CDR2 (germline): SGDLS, YYNGEE. Full variable domain (missing parts from reference TRBV9 and TRBJ2-2): DSGVTQTPKHLITATGQRVTLRCSPRSGDLSVYWYQQSLDQGLQFLIQYYNGEERAKGNILERFSAQQFPDLHSELNLSSLELGDSALYFCASSASGTGTGELFFGEGSRLTVL.

The table lists this clone with a count of one. The rearrangement uses TRBV4-1 and TRBJ1-2; unclear D gene. V was trimmed by 0 bases and J by 2 bases, leaving 10 bases between them. Germline loops: CDR1 MGHRA, CDR2 YSYEKL. The CDR3 sequence is 15 residues long. Here the CDR3 DNA reads TGCGCCAGCAGCCAAGAGGCCCAGAAAAACTATGGCTACACCTTC. Its translation is CASSQEAQKNYGYTF.

CDR3 sequence reads: CASSREGVLGGNTIYF. The CDR3 nucleotides are TGCGCCAGCAGCCGAGAAGGAGTTCTCGGGGGAAACACCATATATTTT. The chain is built from TRBV4-1 and TRBJ1-3; D uncertain. The CDR3 covers 16 residues. Germline loops: CDR1 MGHRA, CDR2 YSYEKL. Trimming pared 4 bases from V and 4 bases from J, leaving 17 bases between.

The J gene is TRBJ2-4, the V gene TRBV28, with D possibly matching TRBD2 (6 bases). This CDR3 has 14 amino acids. Germline V gene sequence: CDR1 MDHEN, CDR2 SYDVKM. Trimming left V 5 bases short and J 0 bases short, with 8 bases between. The CDR3: CASSAGLAKNIQYF. CDR3 DNA sequence: TGTGCCAGCAGTGCGGGACTAGCCAAAAACATTCAGTACTTC.

This clone came up a few times. The chain is built from TRBV10-3 and TRBJ2-3, with 9 bases lining up with TRBD2. After removal of 10 bases from V and 2 bases from J, the junction contained 13 bases not matched to a gene. Germline assignment: CDR1 ENHRY and CDR2 SYGVKD. This CDR3 comprises 16 residues. CDR3 protein: CATRRAGGQDTDTQYF. CDR3 DNA: TGTGCCACCCGTCGGGCGGGGGGGCAGGACACAGATACGCAGTATTTT.

The chain couples TRBV9 to TRBJ2-1; 11 bases line up with TRBD1. There are 16 residues in the CDR3. Trimming took 4 bases from V and 6 from J; bases not matched to a gene: 9. The germline V gene has CDR1 SGDLS and CDR2 YYNGEE. For the CDR3, the DNA is TGTGCCAGCAGCTTAATCGTGGGGACAGGGGGCAATGAGCAGTTCTTC. Encoded protein: CASSLIVGTGGNEQFF.

The chain uses TRBV28 and TRBJ1-1, with 8 positions matching TRBD1. Germline V gives CDR1 MDHEN, CDR2 SYDVKM. The V segment lost 5 bases and the J segment 5 bases; nucleotides outside the gene matches: 10. The CDR3 is 15 amino acids. The CDR3 loop is CASSPQDRAETEAFF. The CDR3, as DNA: TGTGCCAGCAGTCCCCAGGACAGGGCGGAGACTGAAGCTTTCTTT.

In regard to this clone: This same CDR3 is encoded by further DNA sequences in the sample. The V gene is TRBV15, the J gene TRBJ2-7; tentatively, D is TRBD1 (5 bases). The ends were cut back, 2 bases at V and 5 bases at J, with 7 bases in the middle. This CDR3 contains 12 residues. The V gene's germline CDR1 is LNHNV and CDR2 YYDKDF (reference sequence). The CDR3 nucleotides read TGTGCCACCAGCAGACCCAGGGACGAGCAGTACTTC. Translation gives CATSRPRDEQYF.

The chain employs TRBV5-1 and TRBJ1-1, with a weak D call TRBD1 (6 bases). The CDR3 covers 12 residues. V was shortened by 4 bases and J by 5 bases, with 9 bases between the two germline ends. Germline CDR1 SGHRS, CDR2 YFSETQ. The CDR3 region is CASSQDRTEAFF. The CDR3 coding sequence is TGCGCCAGCAGCCAGGACAGAACTGAAGCTTTCTTT.

The V gene is TRBV28, the J gene TRBJ1-1; 8 nucleotides match TRBD1. The germline V gene encodes CDR1 MDHEN and CDR2 SYDVKM. V lost 1 base and J lost 0; bases outside the gene matches: 7. The CDR3 runs to 17 residues. Here the CDR3 DNA reads TGTGCCAGCAGTTTATCCCGCAGGGGGCTCTTGAACACTGAAGCTTTCTTT. It encodes CASSLSRRGLLNTEAFF.

The gene calls are TRBV6-5 and TRBJ2-5, with D possibly being TRBD2 (6 bases). CDR1 is MNHEY and CDR2 is SVGAGI in the germline V gene. Trimming shortened V by 0 bases and J by 5 bases, and 13 bases separated the two germline ends. CDR3 length: 15 residues. CDR3 nucleotides: TGTGCCAGCAGTTACTCCCGGGGGAGAGGGGAGACCCAGTACTTC. Amino acid sequence: CASSYSRGRGETQYF.

This rearrangement joins TRBV14 to TRBJ2-4; D may be TRBD1 (5 bases). Trimming cost V 2 bases and J 0 bases, with 14 bases left between them. The CDR3 runs 17 residues. Germline V gene data show CDR1 as SGHDN and CDR2 as FVKESK. In nucleotides, the CDR3 is TGTGCCAGCAGCCAAAGGTATCAGGGATTAGCCAAAAACATTCAGTACTTC. Translation: CASSQRYQGLAKNIQYF.

This clone showed up just a few times. This chain links TRBV28 with TRBJ2-3; D is undetermined. V was trimmed by 3 bases and J by 2 bases, leaving 9 bases between them. CDR1 and CDR2 (germline): MDHEN, SYDVKM. The CDR3 is made up of 14 amino acids. The chain's CDR3 is CASSFGGDTDTQYF. DNA for the CDR3: TGTGCCAGCAGTTTCGGCGGAGACACAGATACGCAGTATTTT.

The chain employs TRBV4-1 and TRBJ2-3; 10 nucleotides line up with TRBD2. V was pared by 3 bases and J by 6 bases, with 6 bases of the junction left unmatched. Germline CDR1 reads MGHRA; CDR2 reads YSYEKL. The CDR3 totals 15 residues. The CDR3 protein is CASSHTLAGFDTQYF. CDR3 coding DNA: TGCGCCAGCAGCCATACACTAGCGGGGTTTGATACGCAGTATTTT.

Only one count was recorded for this clone. The rearrangement uses TRBV28 and TRBJ2-7; 11 bases are a match to TRBD1. V was pared by 5 bases and J by 3 bases, with 3 bases of the junction left unmatched. Germline CDR1 reads MDHEN; CDR2 reads SYDVKM. The CDR3 extends over 14 amino acids. The CDR3 spells CASSRTGGFYEQYF. The CDR3 nucleotides read TGTGCCAGCAGTCGGACAGGGGGCTTCTACGAGCAGTACTTC.

Comments on this clone: At the DNA level, this CDR3 is encoded by other sequences in the same sample as well. For the CDR3, the DNA is TGTGCCAGCAGCGTCGGACAGGGCGGTGAAAAACTGTTTTTT. Its protein product is CASSVGQGGEKLFF. V is TRBV9 and J is TRBJ1-4; 8 bases are a match to TRBD1. After removal of 2 bases from V and 7 bases from J, the junction contained 4 bases not matched to a gene. CDR3 length: 14 amino acids. Germline lookup yields CDR1 SGDLS and CDR2 YYNGEE.

This clone was observed a single time. The chain has TRBV6-5 and TRBJ2-3, with D possibly matching TRBD1 (6 bases). CDR3 length: 13 residues. Looked up from germline, CDR1 is MNHEY and CDR2 is SVGAGI. V lost 7 bases and J lost 4, with 12 bases in between. In nucleotides, the CDR3 is TGTGCCAGCAACCGGGACAACGCAGATACGCAGTATTTT. This sequence encodes CASNRDNADTQYF.

The rearrangement uses TRBV7-9 and TRBJ1-2; a possible D gene is TRBD1 (5 bases). Trimming left V 5 bases short and J 4 bases short, with 14 bases between. Germline loops: CDR1 SEHNR, CDR2 FQNEAQ (reference sequence). The CDR3 has 14 residues. The DNA for the CDR3 is TGTGCCAGCAGCCTCTCGGACGGGGGCTATGGCTACACCTTC. This encodes CASSLSDGGYGYTF.

The chain has TRBV29-1 and TRBJ2-7, with TRBD2 matching 11 bases. Germline CDR1 is SQVTM and CDR2 is ANQGSEA. Unmatched junction bases numbered 5, after V lost 7 bases and J lost 0 bases. The CDR3 contains 14 residues. The CDR3 loop is CSAGTSGFSYEQYF. CDR3 DNA: TGCAGCGCCGGGACTAGCGGTTTCTCCTACGAGCAGTACTTC.

The chain has TRBV6-1 and TRBJ1-1; D might be TRBD1 (5 bases). The V gene lost 5 bases and the J gene lost 1 base, with 5 bases spanning the gap. Germline CDR1 MNHNS, CDR2 SASEGT. The CDR3 runs 12 residues. The DNA for the CDR3 is TGTGCCAGCAGTACAGGGAACACTGAAGCTTTCTTT. This gives the protein CASSTGNTEAFF.

This clone was seen a single time. The chain carries TRBV30 and TRBJ2-1, with 7 bases lining up with TRBD2. The V gene's germline CDR1 is GTSNPN and CDR2 SVGIG (reference sequence). CDR3 length: 12 residues. The junction had 9 bases not matched to a gene; V was cut back by 2 bases and J by 14 bases. For the CDR3, the DNA is TGTGCCTGGAGTCTTAGCGGGTTCCCTGAGTTCTTC. Its translation is CAWSLSGFPEFF.

The chain carries TRBV29-1 and TRBJ2-5, with TRBD2 as a possible D gene (5 bases). Trimming removed 2 bases from V and 4 bases from J, with 14 bases in between. The CDR3 contains 14 residues. Germline V CDR1 and CDR2: SQVTM, ANQGSEA. The CDR3 loop reads CSVEFILAGETQYF. Written as DNA, the CDR3 is TGCAGCGTTGAATTTATCCTAGCCGGAGAGACCCAGTACTTC.